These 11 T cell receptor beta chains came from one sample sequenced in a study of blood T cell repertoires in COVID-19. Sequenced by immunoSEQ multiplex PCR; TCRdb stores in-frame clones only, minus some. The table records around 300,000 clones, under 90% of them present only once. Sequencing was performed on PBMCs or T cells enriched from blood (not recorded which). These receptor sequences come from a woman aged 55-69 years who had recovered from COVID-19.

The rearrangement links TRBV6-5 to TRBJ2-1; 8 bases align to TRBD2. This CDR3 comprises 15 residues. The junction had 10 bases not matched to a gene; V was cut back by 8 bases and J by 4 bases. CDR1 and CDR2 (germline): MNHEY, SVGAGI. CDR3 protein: CASCSGTPSYNEQFF. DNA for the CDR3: TGTGCCAGCTGTAGCGGGACCCCTTCTTACAATGAGCAGTTCTTC.

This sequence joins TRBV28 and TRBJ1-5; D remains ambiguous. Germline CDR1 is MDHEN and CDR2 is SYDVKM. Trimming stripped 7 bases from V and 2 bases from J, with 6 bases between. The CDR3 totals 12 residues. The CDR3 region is CASTVGNQPQHF. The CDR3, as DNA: TGTGCCAGCACTGTCGGCAATCAGCCCCAGCATTTT.

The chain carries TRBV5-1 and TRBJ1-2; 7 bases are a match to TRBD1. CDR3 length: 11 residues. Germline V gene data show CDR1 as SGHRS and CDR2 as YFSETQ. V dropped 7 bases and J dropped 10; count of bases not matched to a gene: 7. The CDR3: CASAGQFDYTF. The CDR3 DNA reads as TGCGCCAGCGCGGGACAGTTCGACTACACCTTC.

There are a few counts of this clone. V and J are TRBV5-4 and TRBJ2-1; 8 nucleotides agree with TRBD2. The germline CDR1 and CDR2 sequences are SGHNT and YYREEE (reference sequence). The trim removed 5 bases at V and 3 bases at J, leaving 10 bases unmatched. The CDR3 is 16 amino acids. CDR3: CASSPFSGEIYNEQFF. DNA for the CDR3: TGTGCCAGCAGTCCGTTTAGCGGGGAGATCTACAATGAGCAGTTCTTC.

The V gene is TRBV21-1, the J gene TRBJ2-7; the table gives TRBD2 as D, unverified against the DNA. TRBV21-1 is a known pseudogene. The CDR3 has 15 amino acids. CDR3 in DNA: TGTGCAACCGTGGTAGCGGGAGTCCGTTCCTACGAGCAGTACTTC. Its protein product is CATVVAGVRSYEQYF.

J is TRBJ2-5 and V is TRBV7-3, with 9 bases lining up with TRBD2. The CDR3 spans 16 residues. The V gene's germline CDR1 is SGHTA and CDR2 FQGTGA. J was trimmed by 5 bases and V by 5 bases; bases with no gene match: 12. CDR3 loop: CASSPRPSGAGETQYF. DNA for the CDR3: TGTGCCAGCAGCCCTCGCCCTAGCGGGGCTGGGGAGACCCAGTACTTC.

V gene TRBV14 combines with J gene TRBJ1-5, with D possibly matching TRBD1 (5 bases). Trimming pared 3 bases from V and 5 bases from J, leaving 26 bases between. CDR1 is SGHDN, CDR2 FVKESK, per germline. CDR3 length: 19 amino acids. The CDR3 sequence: CASSHGDGCGGMQDQPQHF. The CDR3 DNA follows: TGTGCCAGCAGCCACGGCGACGGGTGTGGGGGGATGCAGGATCAGCCCCAGCATTTT.

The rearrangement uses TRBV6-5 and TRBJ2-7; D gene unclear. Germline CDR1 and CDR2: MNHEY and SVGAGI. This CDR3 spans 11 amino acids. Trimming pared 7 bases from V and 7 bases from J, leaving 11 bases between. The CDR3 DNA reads TGTGCCAGCATCGCTCCTAGTGAGCAGTACTTC. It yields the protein CASIAPSEQYF.

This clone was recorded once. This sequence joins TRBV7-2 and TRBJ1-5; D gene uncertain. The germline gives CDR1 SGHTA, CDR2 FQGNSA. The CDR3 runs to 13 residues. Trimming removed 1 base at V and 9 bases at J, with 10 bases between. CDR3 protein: CASSLEAAGPQHF. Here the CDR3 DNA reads TGTGCCAGCAGCTTAGAGGCCGCGGGGCCCCAGCATTTT.

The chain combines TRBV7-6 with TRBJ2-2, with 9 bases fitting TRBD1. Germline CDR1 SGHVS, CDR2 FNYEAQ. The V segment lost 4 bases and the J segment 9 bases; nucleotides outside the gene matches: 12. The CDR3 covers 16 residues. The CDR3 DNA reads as TGTGCCAGCAGCTCCGCGCTTAGGGACAGGGCTTGGGAGCTGTTTTTT. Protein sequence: CASSSALRDRAWELFF.

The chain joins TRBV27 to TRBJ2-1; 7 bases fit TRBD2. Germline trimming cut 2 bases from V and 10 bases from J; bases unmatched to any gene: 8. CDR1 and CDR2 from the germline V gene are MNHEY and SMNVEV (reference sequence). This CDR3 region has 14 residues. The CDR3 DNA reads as TGTGCCAGCAGTTTAAAGCGGGAATCTGGAGAGCAGTTCTTC. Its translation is CASSLKRESGEQFF.